The entry below gives a single TCR beta chain sequence along with its context. The germline gives CDR1 SGHTA, CDR2 FQGNSA. V was cut by 5 bases and J by 0 bases, with 11 bases left in between. This CDR3 region has 14 residues. Each sample had at least 6 million PBMCs isolated. It was with a sample-barcoded 5' primer and a J-beta primer mix that a second PCR of about 6 to 12 cycles was run. One entry per CDR3 protein, called by TCRdb with MiXCR from the 5' RACE reads. This sample yields about 1.4 million distinct CDR3 sequences, of which 55% to 75% are seen a single time; roughly 6.3% belongs to the top ten. The data stem from a study of blood T cells in healthy people across ages. Overall study context: About one barcoded beta molecule was captured per two T cells (by template switching).

The source is a man younger than 30 in good health. This chain connects TRBV7-2 to TRBJ2-7; D unresolved. Material for sequencing was blood. The CDR3 coding sequence is TGTGCCAGCAGCCCCCTTGCAAGCTCCTACGAGCAGTACTTC. Protein: CASSPLASSYEQYF.